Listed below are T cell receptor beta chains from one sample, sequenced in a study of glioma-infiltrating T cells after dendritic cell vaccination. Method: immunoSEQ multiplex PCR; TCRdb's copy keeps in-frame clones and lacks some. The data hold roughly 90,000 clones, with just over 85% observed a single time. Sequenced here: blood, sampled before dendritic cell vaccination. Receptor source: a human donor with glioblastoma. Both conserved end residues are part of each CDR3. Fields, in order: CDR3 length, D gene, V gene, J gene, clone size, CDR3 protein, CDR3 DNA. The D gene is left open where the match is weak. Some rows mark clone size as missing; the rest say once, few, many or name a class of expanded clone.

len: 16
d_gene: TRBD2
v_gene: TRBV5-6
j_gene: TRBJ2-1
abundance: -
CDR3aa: CASSSRRTSEDNEGFF
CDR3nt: TGTGCCAGCAGCTCACGACGGACTAGCGAAGACAATGAGGGGTTCTTC

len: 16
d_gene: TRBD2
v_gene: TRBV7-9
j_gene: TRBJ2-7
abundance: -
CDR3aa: CASSSDRTSGPYEQYF
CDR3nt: TGTGCCAGCAGCTCGGACCGGACTAGCGGCCCCTACGAGCAGTACTTC

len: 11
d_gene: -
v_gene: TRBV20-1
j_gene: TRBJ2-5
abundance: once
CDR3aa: CSGADQETQYF
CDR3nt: TGCAGTGGTGCGGACCAAGAGACCCAGTACTTC

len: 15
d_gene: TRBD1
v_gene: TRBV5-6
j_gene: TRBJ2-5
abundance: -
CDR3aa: CASSLGTGHQETQYF
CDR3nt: TGTGCCAGCAGCTTGGGGACAGGGCACCAAGAGACCCAGTACTTC

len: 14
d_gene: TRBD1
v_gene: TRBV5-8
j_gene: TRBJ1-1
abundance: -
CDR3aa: CASSYRQGRTEAFF
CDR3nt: TGTGCCAGCAGCTATCGACAGGGACGGACTGAAGCTTTCTTT

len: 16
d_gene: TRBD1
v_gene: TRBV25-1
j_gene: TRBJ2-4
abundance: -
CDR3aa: CASSEGQGVLGNIQYF
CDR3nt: TGTGCCAGCAGTGAAGGACAGGGGGTACTCGGAAACATTCAGTACTTC

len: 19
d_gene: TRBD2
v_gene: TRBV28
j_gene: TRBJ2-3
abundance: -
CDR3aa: CASSSQGGSGRVPTDTQYF
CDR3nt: TGTGCCAGCAGCTCCCAGGGGGGTAGCGGGAGGGTACCCACAGATACGCAGTATTTT

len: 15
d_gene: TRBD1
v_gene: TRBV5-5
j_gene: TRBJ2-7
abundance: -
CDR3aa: CASSLHGTGAYEQYF
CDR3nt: TGTGCCAGCAGCTTACATGGGACAGGGGCCTACGAGCAGTACTTC

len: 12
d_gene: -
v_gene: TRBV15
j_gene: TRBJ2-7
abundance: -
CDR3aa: CATALWGHEQYF
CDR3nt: TGTGCCACCGCCCTTTGGGGCCACGAGCAGTACTTC

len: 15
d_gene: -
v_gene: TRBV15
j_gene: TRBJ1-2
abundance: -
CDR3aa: CATSRDHLGAFGYTF
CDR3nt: TGTGCCACCAGCAGAGATCACCTTGGGGCGTTTGGCTACACCTTC

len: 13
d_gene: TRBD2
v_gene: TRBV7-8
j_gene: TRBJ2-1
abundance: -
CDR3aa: CVSLAGVYNEQFF
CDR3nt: TGTGTTTCTCTAGCGGGGGTCTACAATGAGCAGTTCTTC

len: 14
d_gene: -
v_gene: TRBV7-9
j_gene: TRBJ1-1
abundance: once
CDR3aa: CASSIVGADTEAFF
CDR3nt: TGTGCCAGCAGCATAGTAGGGGCAGACACTGAAGCTTTCTTT

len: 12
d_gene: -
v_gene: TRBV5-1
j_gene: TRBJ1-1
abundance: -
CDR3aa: CASSSRGGEAFF
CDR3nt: TGCGCCAGCAGCTCTCGGGGGGGTGAAGCTTTCTTT

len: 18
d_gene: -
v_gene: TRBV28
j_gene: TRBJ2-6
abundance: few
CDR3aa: CASSFTNRLSSGANVLTF
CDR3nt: TGTGCCAGCAGTTTTACTAACAGGCTGAGCTCTGGGGCCAACGTCCTGACTTTC

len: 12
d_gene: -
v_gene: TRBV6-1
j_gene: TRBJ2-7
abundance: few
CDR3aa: CASSLSSYEQYF
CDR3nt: TGTGCCAGCAGCTTGTCGTCCTACGAGCAGTACTTC

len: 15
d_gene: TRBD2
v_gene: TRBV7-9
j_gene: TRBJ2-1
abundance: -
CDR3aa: CASSLARETYNEQFF
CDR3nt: TGTGCCAGCAGCTTAGCGCGGGAGACGTACAATGAGCAGTTCTTC

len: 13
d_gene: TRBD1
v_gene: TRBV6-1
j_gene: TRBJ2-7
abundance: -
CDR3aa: CASSGTGGYEQYF
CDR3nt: TGTGCCAGCAGTGGAACAGGGGGCTACGAGCAGTACTTC

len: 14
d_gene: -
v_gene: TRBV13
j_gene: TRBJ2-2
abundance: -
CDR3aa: CASSSDYNTGELFF
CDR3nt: TGTGCCAGCAGCTCCGACTATAACACCGGGGAGCTGTTTTTT

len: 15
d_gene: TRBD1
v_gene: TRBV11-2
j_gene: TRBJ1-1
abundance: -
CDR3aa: CASSLVQGAGTEAFF
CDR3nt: TGTGCCAGCAGCTTAGTGCAGGGGGCAGGCACTGAAGCTTTCTTT

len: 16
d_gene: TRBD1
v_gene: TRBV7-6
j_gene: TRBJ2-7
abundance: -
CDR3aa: CASSRWDRGVVGEQYF
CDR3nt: TGTGCCAGCAGTCGTTGGGACAGGGGGGTTGTAGGCGAGCAGTACTTC

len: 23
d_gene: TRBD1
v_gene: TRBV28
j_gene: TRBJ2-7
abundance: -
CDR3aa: CASSLLGAGRETPGQGEIYEQYF
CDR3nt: TGTGCCAGCAGTTTGTTAGGCGCCGGGAGGGAGACCCCGGGACAGGGGGAGATTTACGAGCAGTACTTC